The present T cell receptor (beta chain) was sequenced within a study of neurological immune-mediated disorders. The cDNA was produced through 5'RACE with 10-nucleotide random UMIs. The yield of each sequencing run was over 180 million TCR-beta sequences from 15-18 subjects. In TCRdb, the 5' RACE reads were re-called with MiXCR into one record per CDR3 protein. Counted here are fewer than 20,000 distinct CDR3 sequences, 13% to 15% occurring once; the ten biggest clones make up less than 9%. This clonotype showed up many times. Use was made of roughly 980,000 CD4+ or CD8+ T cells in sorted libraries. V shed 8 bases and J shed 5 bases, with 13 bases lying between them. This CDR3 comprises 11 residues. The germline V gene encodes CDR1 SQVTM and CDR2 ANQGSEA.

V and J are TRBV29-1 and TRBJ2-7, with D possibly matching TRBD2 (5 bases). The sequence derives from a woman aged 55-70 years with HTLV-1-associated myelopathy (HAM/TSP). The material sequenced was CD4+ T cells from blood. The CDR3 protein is CSSREGHEQYF. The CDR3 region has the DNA TGCAGCTCTCGCGAGGGCCACGAGCAGTACTTC.